This note documents a single T cell receptor beta chain sequence. Its target is unknown. This specimen belongs to a study of T cell responses to AZD1222 COVID-19 vaccine. The study's findings and limits: Mostly white British, mostly female donors; authors suggested clonal diversity may be underestimated. Across the whole spike, CD4 TCRs peaked at regions 160-218 and 743-854. Within unmutated variant regions lay the reported targets of nearly half of spike-specific TCRs.

The CDR3 sequence is 15 residues long. Losses at the gene ends were 6 bases for V and 5 bases for J; bases not matched to a gene: 12. Germline CDR1 is SGHNT and CDR2 is YENEEA. Sequencing was performed with immunoSEQ multiplex PCR; in TCRdb, only in-frame clones are kept and a portion is missing. The sample has about 160,000 clones, 90% seen once. This sequence was found in an adult who received the AZD1222 COVID-19 vaccine. Sequencing was performed on peripheral blood, taken 28 days after the second AZD1222 dose. The chain joins TRBV11-3 to TRBJ2-5, with 7 bases matching TRBD1. CDR3 protein: CASRQGSQPGETQYF. As DNA, the CDR3 is TGTGCCAGCAGACAGGGGTCTCAGCCTGGGGAGACCCAGTACTTC.